This T cell receptor (beta chain) stems from a study of T cell responses to AZD1222 COVID-19 vaccine. Study-wide context: The study pooled second doses at about 4 or about 12 weeks. General observations from the study: Nearly half of spike-specific TCRs reportedly go after variant regions that carry no mutations. Donors skewed white British and female; clonal diversity was possibly underestimated.

CDR1 and CDR2 (germline): SGHVS, FNYEAQ. The CDR3 consists of 16 residues. The V gene end was trimmed by 1 base and the J gene end by 2 bases; junction bases not matched to a gene: 4. About this clone: Its antigen is not identified.

Assay: immunoSEQ multiplex PCR; the TCRdb copy retains only in-frame clones and omits some. This sample has more than 95,000 clones; roughly 82% occur once, and the top ten carry about 5%. The sequence was obtained from an adult in good health. Material: peripheral blood, obtained on day 0 of AZD1222 vaccination. V and J are TRBV7-6 and TRBJ2-2; 7 positions agree with TRBD2. CDR3 bases: TGTGCCAGCAGCTTAGTTGCGGGGGTTAACACCGGGGAGCTGTTTTTT. This gives the protein CASSLVAGVNTGELFF. Combining the CDR3 with reference TRBV7-6 and TRBJ2-2 gives the whole variable domain GAGVSQSPRYKVTKRGQDVALRCDPISGHVSLYWYRQALGQGPEFLTYFNYEAQQDKSGLPNDRFSAERPEGSISTLTIQRTEQRDSAMYRCASSLVAGVNTGELFFGEGSRLTVL.